This entry lists 12 T cell receptor beta chains sequenced from one sample in a study of shared clonotypes between healthy human individuals. The assay was immunoSEQ multiplex PCR, and TCRdb's table has in-frame clones only and misses some. Of some 1.4 million clones in the sample, 96% were seen once. The sample was naive CD4+ T cells sorted from blood. Subset given: CD45RA+ positively selected. Every receptor here comes from a young man in good health.

V and J are TRBV7-9 and TRBJ2-2, with 10 bases that match TRBD2. Germline lookup yields CDR1 SEHNR and CDR2 FQNEAQ (reference sequence). This CDR3 has 15 residues. Trimming took 4 bases from V and 5 from J; bases not matched to a gene: 4. The CDR3 DNA sequence: TGTGCCAGCAGCTCTAGCGGGAGTGGGACCGGGGAGCTGTTTTTT. It specifies CASSSSGSGTGELFF.

This chain connects TRBV28 to TRBJ2-2, with a tentative D call TRBD1 (6 bases). The V end was cut by 4 bases, the J end by 6 bases, with 21 bases between. The germline gives CDR1 MDHEN, CDR2 SYDVKM. This CDR3 has 17 residues. CDR3 bases: TGTGCCAGCAGTTCCCCTGACAGGCGTACCCTACCCGGGGAGCTGTTTTTT. Amino acid sequence: CASSSPDRRTLPGELFF.

The chain has TRBV28 and TRBJ1-1, with D unclear. The V gene lost 4 bases and the J gene lost 4 bases, with 10 bases spanning the gap. The CDR3 is made up of 13 amino acids. Germline V gene data show CDR1 as MDHEN and CDR2 as SYDVKM. The CDR3 DNA sequence: TGTGCCAGCAGTTCCGGTTCGGGCACTGAAGCTTTCTTT. Translation gives CASSSGSGTEAFF.

The chain employs TRBV7-2 and TRBJ2-7; D could derive from TRBD1 or TRBD2 (5 bases each). This CDR3 contains 17 residues. Germline CDR1 SGHTA, CDR2 FQGNSA. V gave up 1 base and J gave up 3 bases, with 19 bases separating them. CDR3 sequence: CASSLGAEWGSNYEQYF. In DNA form, the CDR3 reads TGTGCCAGCAGCTTAGGGGCCGAGTGGGGGAGTAACTACGAGCAGTACTTC.

The chain carries TRBV19 and TRBJ2-7; tentative D call: TRBD1 (6 bases). Trimming left V 5 bases short and J 0 bases short, with 14 bases between. The CDR3 loop spans 15 amino acids. Germline V gene sequence: CDR1 LNHDA, CDR2 SQIVND (reference sequence). The CDR3 DNA reads as TGTGCCAGTAGTTTACAGGGCCATGTCTCCTACGAGCAGTACTTC. This codes for CASSLQGHVSYEQYF.

CDR3 in DNA: TGTGCCAGCAGCTTACAAGGTGGGGCGTACACTGAAGCTTTCTTT. Protein sequence: CASSLQGGAYTEAFF. This rearrangement joins TRBV7-2 to TRBJ1-1; perhaps TRBD1 as D (5 bases). Germline lookup yields CDR1 SGHTA and CDR2 FQGNSA. The CDR3 extends over 15 amino acids. Trimming pared 2 bases from V and 3 bases from J, leaving 13 bases between.

In the case of this clone: The sample carries other DNA sequences with the same CDR3. The chain combines TRBV5-1 with TRBJ2-7, with D perhaps TRBD1 or TRBD2 (5 bases each). The CDR3 runs 12 residues. Deletions cut 3 bases from V and 4 bases from J, with 8 bases between. From germline, CDR1 is SGHRS and CDR2 YFSETQ. The CDR3 DNA reads as TGCGCCAGCAGCTCCGAGGGGTACGAGCAGTACTTC. Protein: CASSSEGYEQYF.

This chain links TRBV7-2 with TRBJ2-3, with 7 positions matching TRBD2. V was clipped by 6 bases and J by 11 bases; unmatched bases: 11. CDR3 length: 13 residues. Germline-derived CDR1 and CDR2 are SGHTA and FQGNSA. The CDR3 reads CASSSSWGGGQYF. The CDR3, as DNA: TGTGCCAGCAGTTCCTCCTGGGGGGGAGGGCAGTATTTT.

This clone has only one observation. CDR3 protein: CASSEVLAGGGEQFF. The CDR3 bases are TGTGCCAGCAGTGAAGTTTTAGCGGGAGGGGGTGAGCAGTTCTTC. The V call is TRBV2, the J call TRBJ2-1; TRBD2 matches 11 bases. The V gene end was trimmed by 1 base and the J gene end by 9 bases; junction bases not matched to a gene: 5. Germline V CDR1 and CDR2: SNHLY, FYNNEI. The CDR3 runs 15 residues.

The rearrangement joins TRBV28 to TRBJ2-6; D unresolved. Trimming took 0 bases from V and 1 from J, leaving 10 bases between them. From germline, CDR1 is MDHEN and CDR2 SYDVKM. The CDR3 extends over 17 amino acids. CDR3 amino acids: CASSLWGDTSGANVLTF. In nucleotides, the CDR3 is TGTGCCAGCAGTTTATGGGGTGACACTTCTGGGGCCAACGTCCTGACTTTC.

This chain uses TRBV6-4 with TRBJ2-2; 13 bases agree with TRBD2. The V gene's germline CDR1 is MRHNA and CDR2 SNTAGT. V shed 0 bases, J shed 6 bases, and the junction held 4 bases outside the gene matches. The CDR3 is 17 residues long. The CDR3 DNA follows: TGTGCCAGCAGTGACTCGAAGGGACTAGCGGGGCCCGGGGAGCTGTTTTTT. It codes for CASSDSKGLAGPGELFF.

The chain carries TRBV7-6 and TRBJ2-1, with D unresolved. The CDR3 runs 12 residues. V lost 7 bases and J lost 4, with 8 bases in between. Per the germline V gene, CDR1 is SGHVS and CDR2 is FNYEAQ. Here the CDR3 DNA reads TGTGCCAGCACCGATACTTACAATGAGCAGTTCTTC. It encodes CASTDTYNEQFF.